Here is one T cell receptor (beta chain) with its context. From germline, CDR1 is PRHDT and CDR2 FYEKMQ (reference sequence). V was shortened by 4 bases and J by 0 bases, with 19 bases between the two germline ends. The length of the CDR3 is 17 residues. Sequencing used immunoSEQ multiplex PCR; TCRdb keeps in-frame clones, though not all of them. The sample contains under 100,000 clones, around 90% of which appear only once. The source of the sample is a study of OX40 agonist ivuxolimab in advanced cancers. This sample comprised CD4+ or CD8+ T cells sorted from blood, obtained in a trial of the OX40 agonist ivuxolimab. V gene TRBV13 combines with J gene TRBJ2-7, with D perhaps matching TRBD1 or TRBD2 (5 bases each). The TCR was taken from an adult with an advanced solid tumor such as melanoma, head and neck, liver or kidney cancer. The CDR3 bases are TGTGCCAGCAGCTCGTTTCTGGGGGACGGCATCTCCTACGAGCAGTACTTC. Protein product: CASSSFLGDGISYEQYF.